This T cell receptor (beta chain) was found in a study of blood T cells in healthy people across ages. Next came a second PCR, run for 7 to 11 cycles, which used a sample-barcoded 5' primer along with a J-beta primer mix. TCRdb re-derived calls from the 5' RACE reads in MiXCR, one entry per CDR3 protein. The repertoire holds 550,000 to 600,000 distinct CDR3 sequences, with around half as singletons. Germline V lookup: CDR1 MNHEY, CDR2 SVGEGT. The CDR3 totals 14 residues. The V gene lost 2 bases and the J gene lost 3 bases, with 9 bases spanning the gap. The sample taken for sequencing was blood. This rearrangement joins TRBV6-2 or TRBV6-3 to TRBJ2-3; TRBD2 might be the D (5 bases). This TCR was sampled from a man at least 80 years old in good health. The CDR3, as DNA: TGTGCCAGCAGTTACGGGCTAGCAACAGATACGCAGTATTTT. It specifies CASSYGLATDTQYF.